This paragraph reports one T cell receptor beta chain. Its antigen is as yet unknown. A read error may produce the germline difference seen at one junction end. The data are from a study of identical twins. This CDR3 region has 13 residues. Germline loops: CDR1 SEHNR, CDR2 FQNEAQ (reference sequence). TCRdb reprocessed the 5' RACE reads via MiXCR and lists one record per CDR3 protein. The table has approximately 350,000 distinct CDR3 sequences, about 12% seen once. Findings and caveats of the study: Out-of-frame beta sequences exhibited a weaker degree of excess twin sharing.

These data were also filed under a second study, of yellow fever vaccine responses in identical twins.

The sample consisted of CD8+ T cells sorted from blood. The chain links TRBV7-9 to TRBJ2-5; D is ambiguous. This clonotype originated in a woman aged 18-29 years in good health. The DNA of the CDR3 is TGTGCCAGCAGCCCAGTTTCGCGAGAGGCCCAGTACTTC. Its protein product is CASSPVSREAQYF.